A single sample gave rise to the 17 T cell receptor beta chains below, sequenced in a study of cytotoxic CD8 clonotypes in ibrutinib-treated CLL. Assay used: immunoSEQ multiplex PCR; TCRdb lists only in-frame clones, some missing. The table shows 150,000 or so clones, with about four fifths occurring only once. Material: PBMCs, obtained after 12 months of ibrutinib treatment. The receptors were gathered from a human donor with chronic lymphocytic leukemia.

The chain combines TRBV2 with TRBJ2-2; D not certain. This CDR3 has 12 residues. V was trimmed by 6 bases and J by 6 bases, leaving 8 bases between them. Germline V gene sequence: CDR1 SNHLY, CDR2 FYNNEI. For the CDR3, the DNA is TGTGCCAGCAGCAAGGACGCCGGGGAGCTGTTTTTT. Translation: CASSKDAGELFF. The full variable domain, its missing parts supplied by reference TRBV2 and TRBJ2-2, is EPEVTQTPSHQVTQMGQEVILRCVPISNHLYFYWYRQILGQKVEFLVSFYNNEISEKSEIFDDQFSVERPDGSNFTLKIRSTKLEDSAMYFCASSKDAGELFFGEGSRLTVL.

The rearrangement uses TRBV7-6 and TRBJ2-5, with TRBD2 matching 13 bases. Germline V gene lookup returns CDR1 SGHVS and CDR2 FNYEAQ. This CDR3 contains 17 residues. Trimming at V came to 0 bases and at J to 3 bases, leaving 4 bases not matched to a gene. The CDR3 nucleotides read TGTGCCAGCAGCTTAGCGGTCGGGACTAGCGGGGAAGAGACCCAGTACTTC. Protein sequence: CASSLAVGTSGEETQYF.

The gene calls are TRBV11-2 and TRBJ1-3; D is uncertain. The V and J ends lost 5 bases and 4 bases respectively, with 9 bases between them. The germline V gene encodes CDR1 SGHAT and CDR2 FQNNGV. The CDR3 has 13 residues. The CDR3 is CASSLLEGNTIYF. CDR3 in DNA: TGTGCCAGCAGCCTTCTCGAGGGAAACACCATATATTTT.

DNA of the CDR3: TGTGCCAGCAGCACCATGCCCAGACGTCCAGATACGCAGTATTTT. Amino acid sequence: CASSTMPRRPDTQYF. The chain links TRBV7-2 to TRBJ2-3, with D uncertain. Germline V lookup: CDR1 SGHTA, CDR2 FQGNSA. Trimming shortened V by 5 bases and J by 4 bases, and 16 bases separated the two germline ends. The CDR3 covers 15 residues.

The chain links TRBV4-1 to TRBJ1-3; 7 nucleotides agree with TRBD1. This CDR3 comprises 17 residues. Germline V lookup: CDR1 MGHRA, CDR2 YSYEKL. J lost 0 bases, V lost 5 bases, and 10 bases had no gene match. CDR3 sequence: CASSTWAGGSSGNTIYF. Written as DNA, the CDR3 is TGCGCCAGCAGCACTTGGGCAGGGGGTAGCTCTGGAAACACCATATATTTT.

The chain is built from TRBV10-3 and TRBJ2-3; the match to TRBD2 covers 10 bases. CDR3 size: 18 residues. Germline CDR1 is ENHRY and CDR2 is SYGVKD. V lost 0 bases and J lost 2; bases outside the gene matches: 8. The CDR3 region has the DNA TGTGCCATCAGTGAGTCGTTAGCGGGAGGCCGCTACACAGATACGCAGTATTTT. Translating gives CAISESLAGGRYTDTQYF.

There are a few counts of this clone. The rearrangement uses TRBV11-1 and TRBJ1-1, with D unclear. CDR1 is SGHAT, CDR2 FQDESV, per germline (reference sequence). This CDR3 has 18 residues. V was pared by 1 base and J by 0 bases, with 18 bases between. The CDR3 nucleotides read TGTGCCAGCAGCTTAGTCAATTTTAGGGCAGGCCTGAACACTGAAGCTTTCTTT. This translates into CASSLVNFRAGLNTEAFF.

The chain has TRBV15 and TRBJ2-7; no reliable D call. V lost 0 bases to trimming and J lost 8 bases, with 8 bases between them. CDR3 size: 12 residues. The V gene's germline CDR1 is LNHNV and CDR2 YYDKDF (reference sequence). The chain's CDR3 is CATSRDFNKQYF. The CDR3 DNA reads TGTGCCACCAGCAGAGATTTTAATAAGCAGTACTTC.

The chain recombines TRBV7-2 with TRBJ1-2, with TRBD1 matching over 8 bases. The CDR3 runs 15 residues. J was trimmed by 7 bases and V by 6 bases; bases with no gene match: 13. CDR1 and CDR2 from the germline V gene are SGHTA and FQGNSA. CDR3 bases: TGTGCCAGCAGTCCCCCCGGACAGGGTCACATTGGCTACACCTTC. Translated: CASSPPGQGHIGYTF.

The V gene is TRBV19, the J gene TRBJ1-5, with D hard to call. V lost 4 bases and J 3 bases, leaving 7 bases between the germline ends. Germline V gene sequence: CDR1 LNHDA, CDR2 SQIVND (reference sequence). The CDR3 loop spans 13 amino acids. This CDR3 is CASSTLDNQPQHF. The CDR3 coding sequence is TGTGCCAGTAGTACCCTCGACAATCAGCCCCAGCATTTT.

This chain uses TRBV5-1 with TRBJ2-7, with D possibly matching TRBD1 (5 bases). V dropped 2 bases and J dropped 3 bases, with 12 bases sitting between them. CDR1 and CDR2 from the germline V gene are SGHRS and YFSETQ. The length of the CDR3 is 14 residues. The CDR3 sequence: CASSLGESVYEQYF. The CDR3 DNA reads TGCGCCAGCAGCTTAGGGGAATCGGTCTACGAGCAGTACTTC.

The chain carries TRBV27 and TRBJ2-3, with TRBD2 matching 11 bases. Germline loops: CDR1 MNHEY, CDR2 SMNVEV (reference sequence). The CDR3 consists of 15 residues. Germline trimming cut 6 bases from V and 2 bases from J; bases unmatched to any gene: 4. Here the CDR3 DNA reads TGTGCCAGCAGGTTAGCGGGAGGGCCCACAGATACGCAGTATTTT. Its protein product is CASRLAGGPTDTQYF.

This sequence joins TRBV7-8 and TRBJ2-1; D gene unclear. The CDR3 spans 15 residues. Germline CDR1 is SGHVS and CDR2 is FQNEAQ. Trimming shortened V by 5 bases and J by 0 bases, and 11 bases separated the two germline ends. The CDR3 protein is CASSHKANSYNEQFF. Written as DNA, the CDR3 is TGTGCCAGCAGCCACAAGGCCAACTCCTACAATGAGCAGTTCTTC. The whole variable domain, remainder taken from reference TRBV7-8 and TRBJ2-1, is GAGVSQSPRYKVAKRGQDVALRCDPISGHVSLFWYQQALGQGPEFLTYFQNEAQLDKSGLPSDRFFAERPEGSVSTLKIQRTQQEDSAVYLCASSHKANSYNEQFFGPGTRLTVL.

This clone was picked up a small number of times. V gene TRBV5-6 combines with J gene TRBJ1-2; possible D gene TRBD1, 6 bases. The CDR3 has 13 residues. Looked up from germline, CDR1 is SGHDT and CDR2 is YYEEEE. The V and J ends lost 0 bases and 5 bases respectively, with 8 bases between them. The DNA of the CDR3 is TGTGCCAGCAGCTTGGCAGGGACATATGGCTACACCTTC. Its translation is CASSLAGTYGYTF.

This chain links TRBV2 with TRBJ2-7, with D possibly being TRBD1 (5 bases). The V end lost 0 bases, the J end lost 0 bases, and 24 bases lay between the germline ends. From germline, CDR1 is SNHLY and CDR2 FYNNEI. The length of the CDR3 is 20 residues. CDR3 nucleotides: TGTGCCAGCAGTGAAGCGCTTTACATCCTCCAGGGAAAAAGCTCCTACGAGCAGTACTTC. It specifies CASSEALYILQGKSSYEQYF.

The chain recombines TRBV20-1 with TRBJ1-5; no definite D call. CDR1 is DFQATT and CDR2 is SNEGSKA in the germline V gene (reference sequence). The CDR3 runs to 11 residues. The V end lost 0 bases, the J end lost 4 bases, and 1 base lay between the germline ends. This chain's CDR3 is CSARDNQPQHF. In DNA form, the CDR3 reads TGCAGTGCTAGAGATAATCAGCCCCAGCATTTT.

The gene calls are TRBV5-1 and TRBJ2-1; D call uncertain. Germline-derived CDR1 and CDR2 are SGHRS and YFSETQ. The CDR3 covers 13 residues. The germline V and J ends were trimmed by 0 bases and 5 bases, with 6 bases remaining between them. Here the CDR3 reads CASSLVTDNEQFF. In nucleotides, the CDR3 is TGCGCCAGCAGCTTGGTGACTGACAATGAGCAGTTCTTC.